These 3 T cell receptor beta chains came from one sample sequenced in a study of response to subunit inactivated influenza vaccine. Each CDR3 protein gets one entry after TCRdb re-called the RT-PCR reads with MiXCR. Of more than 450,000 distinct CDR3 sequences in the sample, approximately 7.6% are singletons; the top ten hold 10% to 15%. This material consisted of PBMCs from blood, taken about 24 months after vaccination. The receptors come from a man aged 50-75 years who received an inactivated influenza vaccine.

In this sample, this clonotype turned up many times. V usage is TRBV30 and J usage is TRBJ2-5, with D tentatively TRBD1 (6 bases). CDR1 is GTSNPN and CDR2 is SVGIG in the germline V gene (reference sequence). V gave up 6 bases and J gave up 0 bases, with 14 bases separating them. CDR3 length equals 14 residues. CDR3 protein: CACAWDTYQETQYF. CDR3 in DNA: TGTGCCTGCGCCTGGGACACGTACCAAGAGACCCAGTACTTC.

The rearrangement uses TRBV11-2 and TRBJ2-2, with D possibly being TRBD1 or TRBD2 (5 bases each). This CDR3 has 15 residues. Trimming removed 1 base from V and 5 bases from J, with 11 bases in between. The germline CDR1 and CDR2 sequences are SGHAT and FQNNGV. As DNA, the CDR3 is TGTGCCAGCAGCTTAGTTGCCGGGACGACCGGGGAGCTGTTTTTT. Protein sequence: CASSLVAGTTGELFF.

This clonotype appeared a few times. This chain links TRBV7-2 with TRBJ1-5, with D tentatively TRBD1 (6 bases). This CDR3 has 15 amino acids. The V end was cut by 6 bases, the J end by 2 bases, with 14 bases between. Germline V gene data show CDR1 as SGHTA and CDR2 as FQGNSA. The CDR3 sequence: CASSSTGLGNQPQHF. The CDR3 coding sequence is TGTGCCAGCAGTTCTACAGGGTTGGGCAATCAGCCCCAGCATTTT.